This T cell receptor (beta chain) was sequenced for a study of T cell clonotyping in hematopoietic cell transplantation. J gave up 5 bases and V 5 bases, and 10 bases lay outside the gene matches. The CDR3 is 15 amino acids. Germline CDR1 and CDR2: MNHNS and SASEGT. Overall study findings and caveats: Recipient TCR diversity dropped after transplant; expanded clonotypes rose from day 30 to 180. No sorting was done, leaving CD4 and CD8 contributions mixed.

Using immunoSEQ multiplex PCR, the repertoire was profiled, and TCRdb retains in-frame clones only, with some absent. The data hold 4,500 to 6,500 clones, with around 80% observed a single time. With respect to this clone: Its antigen remains unknown.

Samples: about 28 days before transplant, then days 30, 100 and 180 after. Source: PBMCs, taken 100 days after allogeneic stem cell transplant. The TCR comes from a male patient aged 45-60 years who had an allogeneic stem cell transplant from an unrelated donor, so the T cells may come from the graft donor. Some clones in this sample may be carry-over from other donors' samples. The chain is built from TRBV6-1 and TRBJ1-2; 8 bases match TRBD1. The CDR3 nucleotides read TGTGCCAGCAGTTCCACAGGGGGAAACCCATATGGCTACACCTTC. This codes for CASSSTGGNPYGYTF.